This TCR beta chain was captured in a study of blood T cell repertoires in COVID-19. This CDR3 contains 13 residues. Germline values: CDR1 MNHNY, CDR2 SVGAGI (reference sequence). V lost 0 bases and J 5 bases, leaving 7 bases between the germline ends. Only in-frame clones appear in the TCRdb table, and some are missing; sequencing was by immunoSEQ multiplex PCR. The sample lists 380,000 or so clones, roughly 90% seen once, with 0.95% to 1% in the top ten. The sequence was obtained from a woman in her 30s with acute COVID-19. The chain couples TRBV6-6 to TRBJ2-5, with a possible D match to TRBD1 (5 bases). The sequencing sample was made of PBMCs or T cells enriched from blood (not recorded which). This CDR3 reads CASSYSWGETQYF. DNA for the CDR3: TGTGCCAGCAGTTACTCGTGGGGCGAGACCCAGTACTTC.